This TCR beta chain was recovered during a study of T cell changes during pregnancy in multiple sclerosis (dated by TCRdb to the late 2010s). Background for the entire study: Changes in the T cell repertoire over the course of pregnancy were examined in this study in women with multiple sclerosis.

The library was built by means of the immunoSEQ multiplex PCR assay. Drawn from immuneACCESS, this table holds only the in-frame rearrangements with V and J called that TCRdb kept. Clones are partly lost; checked studies trace under half to an unresolved V gene and leave the rest unexplained. This sample holds 95,000 to 100,000 clones; 75% to 95% were observed only once. About 2.9% of the sample goes to the ten largest clones. A note on this clone: Its target antigen remains unknown. Base qualities are not at hand, and no much larger clone is one base apart.

From V the trimming removes 10 bases and from J it removes 1 base, while the gene matches leave 15 bases of the junction unaccounted for. The germline V gene yields ENHRY for CDR1 and SYGVKD for CDR2. There are 19 amino acids in the CDR3, from cysteine to phenylalanine inclusive. The read is trimmed to its CDR3 DNA, 57 bases read in frame from base 1. The clonotype was recovered from a female donor with multiple sclerosis, enrolled in a pregnancy study. This receptor chain uses TRBV10-3 and TRBJ2-3, with 15 bases aligning to TRBD2. The input for sequencing was peripheral blood, taken in the second trimester of pregnancy. The CDR3 reads as follows: CATSIGTSGRSGGTDTQYF. In nucleotides, the sequence is TGTGCCACCAGCATCGGGACTAGCGGGAGGTCCGGGGGCACAGATACGCAGTATTTT.